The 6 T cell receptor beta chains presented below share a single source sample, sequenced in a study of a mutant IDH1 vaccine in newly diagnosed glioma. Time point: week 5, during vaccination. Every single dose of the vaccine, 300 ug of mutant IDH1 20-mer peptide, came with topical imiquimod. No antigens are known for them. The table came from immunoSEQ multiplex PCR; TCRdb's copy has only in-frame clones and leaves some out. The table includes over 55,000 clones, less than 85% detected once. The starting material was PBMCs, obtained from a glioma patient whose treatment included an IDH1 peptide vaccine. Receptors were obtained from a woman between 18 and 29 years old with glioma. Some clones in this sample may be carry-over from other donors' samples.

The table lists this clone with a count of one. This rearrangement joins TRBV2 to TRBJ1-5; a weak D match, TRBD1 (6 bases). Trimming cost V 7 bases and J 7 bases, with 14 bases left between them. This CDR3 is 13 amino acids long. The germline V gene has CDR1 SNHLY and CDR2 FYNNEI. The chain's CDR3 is CASNLAGDQPQHF. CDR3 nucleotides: TGTGCCAGCAATTTGGCAGGGGACCAGCCCCAGCATTTT.

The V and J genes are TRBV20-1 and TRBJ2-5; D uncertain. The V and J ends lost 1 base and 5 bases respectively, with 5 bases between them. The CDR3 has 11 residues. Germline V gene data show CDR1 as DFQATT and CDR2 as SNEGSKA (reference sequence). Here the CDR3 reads CSARGWETQYF. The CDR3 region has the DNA TGCAGTGCTAGAGGCTGGGAGACCCAGTACTTC.

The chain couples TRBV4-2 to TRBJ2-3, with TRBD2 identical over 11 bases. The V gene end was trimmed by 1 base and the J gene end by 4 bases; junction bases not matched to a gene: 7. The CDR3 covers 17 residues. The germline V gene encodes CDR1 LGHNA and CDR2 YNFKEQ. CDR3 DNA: TGTGCCAGCAGCCAAGCGGGGCTAGCGGGAGGATCAGATACGCAGTATTTT. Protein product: CASSQAGLAGGSDTQYF.

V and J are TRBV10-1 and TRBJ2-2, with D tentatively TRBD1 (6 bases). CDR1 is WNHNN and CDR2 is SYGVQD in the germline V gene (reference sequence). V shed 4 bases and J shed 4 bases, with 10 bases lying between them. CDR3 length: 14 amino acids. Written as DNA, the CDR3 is TGCGCCAGCAGTGGAACAGGGAGCACCGGGGAGCTGTTTTTT. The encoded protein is CASSGTGSTGELFF.

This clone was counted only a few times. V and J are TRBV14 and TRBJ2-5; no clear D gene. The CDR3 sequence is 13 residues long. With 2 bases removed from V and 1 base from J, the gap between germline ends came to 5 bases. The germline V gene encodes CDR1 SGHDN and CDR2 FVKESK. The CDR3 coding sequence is TGTGCCAGCAGCCAAAACCTCCAAGAGACCCAGTACTTC. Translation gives CASSQNLQETQYF.

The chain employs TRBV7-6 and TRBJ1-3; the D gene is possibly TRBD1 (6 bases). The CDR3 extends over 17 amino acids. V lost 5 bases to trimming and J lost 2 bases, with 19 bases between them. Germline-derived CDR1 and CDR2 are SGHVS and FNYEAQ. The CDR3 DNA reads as TGTGCCAGCAGCCCCCGGCCGGGGACACTCACTGGAAACACCATATATTTT. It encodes CASSPRPGTLTGNTIYF.